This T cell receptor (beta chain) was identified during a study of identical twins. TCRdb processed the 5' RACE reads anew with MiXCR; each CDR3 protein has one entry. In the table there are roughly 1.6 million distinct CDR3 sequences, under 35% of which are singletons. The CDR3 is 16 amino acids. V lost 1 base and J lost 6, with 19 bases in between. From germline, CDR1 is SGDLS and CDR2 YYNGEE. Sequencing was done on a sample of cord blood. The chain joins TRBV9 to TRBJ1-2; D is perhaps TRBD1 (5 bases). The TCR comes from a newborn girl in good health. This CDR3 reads CASSVSLVRGNNGYTF. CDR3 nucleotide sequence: TGTGCCAGCAGCGTATCCCTTGTCCGGGGCAATAATGGCTACACCTTC.